What follows is one TCR beta chain and its context. Its cognate antigen is unknown. CDR3 length: 12 residues. Between the trimmed V and J ends, which lost 2 bases and 5 bases, there was a span of 7 bases. Germline V lookup: CDR1 PRHDT, CDR2 FYEKMQ (reference sequence). Unique molecular identifiers (one per individual cDNA molecule) were attached. In TCRdb, the 5' RACE reads were re-called with MiXCR into one record per CDR3 protein. The sample has tens of thousands of distinct CDR3 sequences, 5.5% to 8.5% seen once; the top ten hold roughly 5.6%. This record belongs to a study of early T cells in non-severe SARS-CoV-2 infection. In the study overall: Unpaired chains resulted from sequencing bulk RNA of unsorted whole blood. Study results and limitations: In VDJdb matching, anti-spike CD8 responses were favored while private and CD4 specificities went missing.

This TCR derives from an adult who was a healthcare worker with PCR-confirmed SARS-CoV-2 infection or an uninfected control (not recorded which). The source was whole blood, collected at baseline. The rearrangement uses TRBV13 and TRBJ2-7; unclear D gene. The CDR3 DNA reads as TGTGCCAGCAGCTTATTGGTCCACGAGCAGTACTTC. This translates into CASSLLVHEQYF.